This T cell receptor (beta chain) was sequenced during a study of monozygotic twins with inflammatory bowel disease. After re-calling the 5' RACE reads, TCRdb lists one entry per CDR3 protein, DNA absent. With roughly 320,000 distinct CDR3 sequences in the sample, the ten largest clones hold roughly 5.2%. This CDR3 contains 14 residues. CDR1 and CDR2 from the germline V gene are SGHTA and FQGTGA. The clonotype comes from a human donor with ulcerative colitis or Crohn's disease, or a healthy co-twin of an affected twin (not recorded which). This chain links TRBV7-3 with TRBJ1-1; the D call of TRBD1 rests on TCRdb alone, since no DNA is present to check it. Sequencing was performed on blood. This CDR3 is CASSHGAQGAEAFF. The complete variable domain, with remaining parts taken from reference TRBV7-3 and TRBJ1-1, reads GAGVSQTPSNKVTEKGKYVELRCDPISGHTALYWYRQSLGQGPEFLIYFQGTGAADDSGLPNDRFFAVRPEGSVSTLKIQRTERGDSAVYLCASSHGAQGAEAFFGQGTRLTVV.